A selection of T cell receptor beta chains follows, all from one sample in a study of blood T cell repertoires in COVID-19. TCRdb's copy holds only in-frame clones and misses some; the assay was immunoSEQ multiplex PCR. The table shows around 50,000 clones, with roughly 90% occurring only once. The sequenced sample consisted of peripheral blood. The source is a human donor in a cohort sampled during active COVID-19. Both conserved end residues are part of each CDR3. D genes are given only for firm matches.

D gene: NA
V gene: TRBV21-1
CDR3 length: 22
CDR3 protein: CASSKYRCVGETGTDAGYEQYF

D gene: NA
V gene: TRBV6-5
CDR3 length: 15
CDR3 protein: CASSYTRGNSGEQYF

D gene: NA
V gene: TRBV3-1/TRBV3-2
CDR3 length: 16
CDR3 protein: CASSQEISRADEKLFF

D gene: NA
V gene: TRBV7-9
CDR3 length: 14
CDR3 protein: CASSLEVGSYGYTF

D gene: NA
V gene: TRBV28
CDR3 length: 12
CDR3 protein: CASSNTNVEAFF

D gene: NA
V gene: TRBV21-1
CDR3 length: 13
CDR3 protein: CASSKPRGYGYTF

D gene: TRBD2
V gene: TRBV19
CDR3 length: 14
CDR3 protein: CASRTSGDTGELFF

D gene: NA
V gene: TRBV11-2
CDR3 length: 17
CDR3 protein: CASSLVFGGRGYNEQFF

D gene: TRBD2
V gene: TRBV5-4
CDR3 length: 15
CDR3 protein: CASSWGGRSTDTQYF

D gene: NA
V gene: TRBV12-3/TRBV12-4
CDR3 length: 12
CDR3 protein: CASSFYPAEAFF

D gene: NA
V gene: TRBV7-3
CDR3 length: 13
CDR3 protein: CASRLTGNTEAFF

D gene: TRBD1
V gene: TRBV12-5
CDR3 length: 13
CDR3 protein: CASGLGQGSPLHF

D gene: NA
V gene: TRBV28
CDR3 length: 14
CDR3 protein: CASSPVSFQETQYF

D gene: NA
V gene: TRBV10-3
CDR3 length: 15
CDR3 protein: CAIASGKQGQSPLHF

D gene: NA
V gene: TRBV6-1
CDR3 length: 14
CDR3 protein: CASSEARRDYEQYF

D gene: NA
V gene: TRBV5-4
CDR3 length: 14
CDR3 protein: CASSLVRETYGYTF

D gene: NA
V gene: TRBV4-3
CDR3 length: 20
CDR3 protein: CASSQDLRGPVEGSPDTQYF

D gene: NA
V gene: TRBV25-1
CDR3 length: 16
CDR3 protein: CASSSSTNPTTDTQYF

D gene: NA
V gene: TRBV30
CDR3 length: 13
CDR3 protein: CAWSVLDRSEAFF

D gene: TRBD1
V gene: TRBV6-6
CDR3 length: 13
CDR3 protein: CASSRTGVGEQYF

D gene: TRBD2
V gene: TRBV6-1
CDR3 length: 15
CDR3 protein: CASSEGSGGAHEQYF

D gene: NA
V gene: TRBV28
CDR3 length: 17
CDR3 protein: CASSFLVIGSGNQPQHF

D gene: TRBD1
V gene: TRBV6-5
CDR3 length: 14
CDR3 protein: CASTMPGGGSPLHF

D gene: NA
V gene: TRBV3-1/TRBV3-2
CDR3 length: 12
CDR3 protein: CASSQLSQPQHF

D gene: TRBD2
V gene: TRBV19
CDR3 length: 16
CDR3 protein: CASSIQWGPGGDEQFF

D gene: NA
V gene: TRBV29-1
CDR3 length: 13
CDR3 protein: CSVGDLRGTEAFF

D gene: NA
V gene: TRBV20-1
CDR3 length: 12
CDR3 protein: CSASSVQETQYF

D gene: TRBD1
V gene: TRBV2
CDR3 length: 15
CDR3 protein: CASSSPGQRSYEQYF

D gene: TRBD1
V gene: TRBV18
CDR3 length: 15
CDR3 protein: CASSPYRGSRYGYTF

D gene: NA
V gene: TRBV9
CDR3 length: 15
CDR3 protein: CASSVVPDSTYEQYF

D gene: TRBD2
V gene: TRBV7-2
CDR3 length: 17
CDR3 protein: CASSHIAHGLGTDTQYF

D gene: NA
V gene: TRBV5-4
CDR3 length: 15
CDR3 protein: CASQKGGEMGYEQYF

D gene: TRBD2
V gene: TRBV19
CDR3 length: 15
CDR3 protein: CASSVSGGAYNEQFF

D gene: TRBD2
V gene: TRBV19
CDR3 length: 15
CDR3 protein: CASKKRGASYNEQFF

D gene: TRBD1
V gene: TRBV23-1
CDR3 length: 16
CDR3 protein: CASSQSVGTGKGEQYF

D gene: TRBD1
V gene: TRBV5-1
CDR3 length: 14
CDR3 protein: CASSEATGPDTQYF

D gene: TRBD2
V gene: TRBV9
CDR3 length: 16
CDR3 protein: CASSADAAGGPETQYF

D gene: NA
V gene: TRBV3-1/TRBV3-2
CDR3 length: 16
CDR3 protein: CASSRGLLQSNYGYTF

D gene: NA
V gene: TRBV7-8
CDR3 length: 9
CDR3 protein: CASSPRLIF

D gene: NA
V gene: TRBV6-5
CDR3 length: 13
CDR3 protein: CASRLTSSRTQYF

D gene: NA
V gene: TRBV19
CDR3 length: 14
CDR3 protein: CASSIEQGFSPLHF

D gene: TRBD1
V gene: TRBV5-1
CDR3 length: 14
CDR3 protein: CASSETTGFNEQFF

D gene: TRBD2
V gene: TRBV7-9
CDR3 length: 15
CDR3 protein: CASSSTTSVQETQYF

D gene: TRBD2
V gene: TRBV2
CDR3 length: 16
CDR3 protein: CASRRTSGGYQETQYF

D gene: TRBD1
V gene: TRBV3-1/TRBV3-2
CDR3 length: 15
CDR3 protein: CASSLPGQGANEQFF

D gene: TRBD1
V gene: TRBV7-2
CDR3 length: 16
CDR3 protein: CASSTRDRGSTGELFF

D gene: NA
V gene: TRBV19
CDR3 length: 15
CDR3 protein: CASSIQGIVNYGYTF

D gene: TRBD1
V gene: TRBV24-1
CDR3 length: 13
CDR3 protein: CATSARDSYGYTF